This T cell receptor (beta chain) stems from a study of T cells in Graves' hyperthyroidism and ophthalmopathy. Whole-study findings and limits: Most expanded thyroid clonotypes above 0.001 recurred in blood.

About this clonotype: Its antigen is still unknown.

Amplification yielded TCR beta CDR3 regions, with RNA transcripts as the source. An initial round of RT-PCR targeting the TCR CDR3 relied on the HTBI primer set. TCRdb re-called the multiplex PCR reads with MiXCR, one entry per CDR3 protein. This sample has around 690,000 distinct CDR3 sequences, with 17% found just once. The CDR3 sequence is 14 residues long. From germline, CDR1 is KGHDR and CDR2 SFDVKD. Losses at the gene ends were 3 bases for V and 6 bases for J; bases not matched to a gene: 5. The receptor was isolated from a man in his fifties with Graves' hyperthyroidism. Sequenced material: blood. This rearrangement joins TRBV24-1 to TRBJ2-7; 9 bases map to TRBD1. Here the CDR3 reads CATSDPTGGVEQYF. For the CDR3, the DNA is TGTGCCACCAGTGATCCTACAGGGGGCGTCGAGCAGTACTTC.